This passage covers 15 T cell receptor beta chains from one sample sequenced in a study of regulatory T cells in long-lasting Graves disease. Time point defined: newly diagnosed GD, antithyroid drugs for less than 3 months. RNA isolated from PBMCs was used to make the TCR library. Combining iRepertoire HTBI primers with Arm-PCR of CDR3 regions, the authors built TCR beta libraries. TCRdb recomputed calls from the multiplex PCR reads with MiXCR, one row per CDR3 protein. The table has fewer than 350,000 distinct CDR3 sequences, 18% seen once; the top ten hold roughly 35%. Sequencing was performed on peripheral blood mononuclear cells (PBMCs), taken at new diagnosis, from a patient treated with antithyroid drugs. The receptors originated from a female donor with Graves disease.

There are many counts of this clonotype. V is TRBV2 and J is TRBJ2-1, with TRBD2 matching over 14 bases. The CDR3 covers 17 residues. Germline trimming cut 5 bases from V and 7 bases from J; bases unmatched to any gene: 10. Germline V CDR1 and CDR2: SNHLY, FYNNEI. CDR3 DNA: TGTGCCAGCAGTCCAAGACTAGCGGGAGGGTCGTGGAATGAGCAGTTCTTC. It is translated as CASSPRLAGGSWNEQFF.

This clonotype turned up a few times. The chain combines TRBV13 with TRBJ2-7; TRBD1 agrees at 10 bases. Germline V gene lookup returns CDR1 PRHDT and CDR2 FYEKMQ (reference sequence). Trimming at V came to 4 bases and at J to 0 bases, leaving 12 bases not matched to a gene. The CDR3 consists of 18 residues. CDR3: CASSSGIDRGQSSYEQYF. CDR3 nucleotides: TGTGCCAGCAGCTCTGGAATAGACAGGGGGCAATCCTCCTACGAGCAGTACTTC.

This clonotype has a handful of counts. A far larger clone is one nucleotide away, so this likely arose from a read error. The chain carries TRBV2 and TRBJ2-5, with 16 positions matching TRBD2. Trimming removed 8 bases from V and 11 bases from J; junction bases left unmatched: 17. Germline CDR1 and CDR2: SNHLY and FYNNEI. CDR3 size: 17 residues. The CDR3 spells CASSPGLAGGVRNEQYF. The CDR3 region has the DNA TGTGCCAGCTCCCCGGGACTAGCGGGAGGGGTGCGCAATGAGCAGTACTTC.

There are many counts of this clonotype. The chain links TRBV6-2 or TRBV6-3 to TRBJ2-1, with D unclear. V lost 6 bases and J lost 4, with 10 bases in between. CDR3 length equals 13 residues. In germline, CDR1 is MNHEY, CDR2 SVGEGT. The DNA of the CDR3 is TGTGCCAGCAGGAGTTCGGCGTACAATGAGCAGTTCTTC. This gives the protein CASRSSAYNEQFF.

This sequence joins TRBV12-3 or TRBV12-4 and TRBJ2-3, with 10 bases matching TRBD2. The CDR3 is 16 amino acids. Losses at the gene ends were 0 bases for V and 6 bases for J; bases not matched to a gene: 6. CDR3 DNA sequence: TGTGCCAGCAGTTTAGCCCTAGCGGGAGCAGGGGATACGCAGTATTTT. Encoded protein: CASSLALAGAGDTQYF.

Turning to this clonotype: Germline is not matched at one junction end, which may reflect a read error. The chain couples TRBV28 to TRBJ1-2; no clear D. CDR1 and CDR2 (germline): MDHEN, SYDVKM. CDR3 length equals 16 residues. The CDR3 is CASGLSRGPLNYGYTF. In DNA, the CDR3 is TGTGCCAGCGGTTTAAGTCGAGGGCCCCTGAACTATGGCTACACCTTC.

This clonotype was recorded at least ten times. The chain joins TRBV12-3 or TRBV12-4 to TRBJ2-2; the D gene is possibly TRBD2 (5 bases). Trimming took off 5 bases at V and 5 bases at J, with 18 bases between the two ends. CDR3 length: 16 residues. The CDR3 DNA is TGTGCCAGCAGTCCCCCCCCACTAGGATGGACCGGGGAGCTGTTTTTT. This codes for CASSPPPLGWTGELFF.

This chain links TRBV5-1 with TRBJ2-3; 13 bases fit TRBD2. Losses at the gene ends were 4 bases for V and 0 bases for J; bases not matched to a gene: 2. The length of the CDR3 is 16 residues. CDR1 and CDR2 (germline): SGHRS, YFSETQ. The CDR3 reads CASSGTSGASTDTQYF. As DNA, the CDR3 is TGCGCCAGCAGCGGGACTAGCGGGGCTAGCACAGATACGCAGTATTTT.

The chain combines TRBV25-1 with TRBJ2-5; 14 nucleotides align to TRBD2. Germline V gives CDR1 MGHDK, CDR2 SYGVNS. The trim removed 4 bases at V and 9 bases at J, leaving 7 bases unmatched. The CDR3 has 15 residues. As DNA, the CDR3 is TGTGCCAGCAGTGCCCCGGGGACTAGCGGGAGAGCCCAGTACTTC. It is translated as CASSAPGTSGRAQYF.

The sample holds many counts of this clonotype. The J gene is TRBJ1-5, the V gene TRBV10-3; no reliable D call. Between the trimmed V and J ends, which lost 0 bases and 3 bases, there was a span of 18 bases. From germline, CDR1 is ENHRY and CDR2 SYGVKD. The CDR3 extends over 18 amino acids. CDR3 sequence: CAISESKWGDDPNQPQHF. The CDR3 nucleotides read TGTGCCATCAGTGAGTCGAAATGGGGAGACGACCCCAATCAGCCCCAGCATTTT.

The chain recombines TRBV7-3 with TRBJ2-2, with D maybe TRBD1 (6 bases). Between the trimmed V and J ends, which lost 2 bases and 6 bases, there was a span of 13 bases. The germline V gene has CDR1 SGHTA and CDR2 FQGTGA. The CDR3 loop spans 15 amino acids. This CDR3 reads CASSLSRDIPGELFF. The CDR3 bases are TGTGCCAGCAGCTTATCCAGGGACATCCCCGGGGAGCTGTTTTTT.

Ten or more counts support this clonotype. V is TRBV30 and J is TRBJ2-5; D is possibly TRBD2 (6 bases). This CDR3 spans 13 amino acids. In germline, CDR1 is GTSNPN, CDR2 SVGIG (reference sequence). The V gene lost 3 bases and the J gene lost 0 bases, with 8 bases spanning the gap. The CDR3 DNA is TGTGCCTGGAGCGGGACTTACCAAGAGACCCAGTACTTC. Translation gives CAWSGTYQETQYF.

This clonotype appeared many times. The genes are TRBV27 and TRBJ1-6; D unresolved. From germline, CDR1 is MNHEY and CDR2 SMNVEV (reference sequence). The CDR3 contains 14 residues. V dropped 2 bases and J dropped 8 bases, with 10 bases sitting between them. The CDR3 spells CASSLVDGDSPLHF. The CDR3 region has the DNA TGTGCCAGCAGTTTAGTGGATGGGGATTCACCCCTCCACTTT.

This clonotype came up a few times. One junction end does not reproduce the germline sequence, and a read error may be involved. The genes are TRBV7-7 and TRBJ2-5; no definite D call. CDR3 length: 13 amino acids. From germline, CDR1 is SSHAT and CDR2 FNYEAQ (reference sequence). The CDR3: CASSFGVQETQYF. CDR3 coding DNA: TGTGCTAGCAGCTTTGGGGTACAAGAGACCCAGTACTTC.

This clonotype was counted ten times or more. The chain couples TRBV12-3 or TRBV12-4 to TRBJ2-1, with 7 bases matching TRBD2. This CDR3 is built from 14 residues. J lost 7 bases, V lost 6 bases, and 9 bases had no gene match. The CDR3 DNA is TGTGCCAGCAGCAGCGGGGACGGGTGGAATGAGCAGTTCTTC. Its translation: CASSSGDGWNEQFF.